The following is a T cell receptor (beta chain) sequence with its context. Antigen specificity is unknown. The data were produced by immunoSEQ multiplex PCR, yet TCRdb's version contains in-frame clones alone and is incomplete. This repertoire shows 65,000 to 70,000 clones, nearly 85% found once; its top ten account for approximately 11%. V lost 3 bases and J lost 1; bases outside the gene matches: 4. CDR1 is SGDLS, CDR2 YYNGEE, per germline. The CDR3 totals 16 residues. This specimen comes from a study of OX40 agonist ivuxolimab in advanced cancers. Study overall: At 0.01 to 10 mg/kg, ivuxolimab was administered intravenously to patients every 2 weeks. General study points: The average count of expanded clones was higher among CD8+ T cells than among CD4+. Researchers did not determine the expanded peripheral T cells' antigen specificity.

Sequencing was performed on CD4+ or CD8+ T cells sorted from blood, taken in a trial of the OX40 agonist ivuxolimab. This clonotype originated in an adult with an advanced solid tumor such as melanoma, head and neck, liver or kidney cancer. The chain employs TRBV9 and TRBJ2-2, with TRBD1 matching over 9 bases. In DNA, the CDR3 is TGTGCCAGCAGCGCCGGACAGGGGTTGAACACCGGGGAGCTGTTTTTT. As protein: CASSAGQGLNTGELFF.